This T cell receptor beta chain originates from a study of cytomegalovirus exposure and HLA in healthy donors. The germline V and J ends were trimmed by 3 bases and 4 bases, with 8 bases remaining between them. Per the germline V gene, CDR1 is SGHKS and CDR2 is YYEKEE (reference sequence). The CDR3 is 12 amino acids. It was with 60 Vbeta and 13 Jbeta primers that the PCR ran. Profiled with immunoSEQ multiplex PCR; TCRdb holds only in-frame clones, not every one. The data show 150,000 to 250,000 clones, approximately 80% seen once. The sample consisted of PBMCs. The gene calls are TRBV5-5 and TRBJ2-7, with D perhaps matching TRBD1 (6 bases). This TCR was recovered from a boy between 2 and 10 years old in good health and CMV-seronegative. CDR3 protein: CASSSRGYEQYF. The CDR3 nucleotides read TGTGCCAGCAGCTCCAGGGGTTACGAGCAGTACTTC.